The 5 T cell receptor beta chains in this list originate from one sample, sequenced in a study of blood T cell repertoires in COVID-19. Assay used: immunoSEQ multiplex PCR; TCRdb lists only in-frame clones, some missing. The data contain around 220,000 clones, more than 70% of them seen just once; the ten biggest clones take up 2.1%. Material for sequencing was peripheral blood. These receptors all come from a woman aged 35 to 49 who had recovered from COVID-19.

The CDR3 reads CASSMNGNRGSGYTF. CDR3 DNA sequence: TGTGCCAGTAGTATGAATGGTAACAGGGGCAGTGGCTACACCTTC. The rearrangement uses TRBV19 and TRBJ1-2, with 7 bases identical to TRBD1. The trim removed 3 bases at V and 7 bases at J, leaving 11 bases unmatched. Germline assignment: CDR1 LNHDA and CDR2 SQIVND (reference sequence). This CDR3 is built from 15 residues.

This chain uses TRBV28 with TRBJ2-5, with D maybe TRBD2 (5 bases). The CDR3 spans 16 residues. Germline CDR1 is MDHEN and CDR2 is SYDVKM. Deletions cut 5 bases from V and 5 bases from J, with 21 bases between. Here the CDR3 DNA reads TGTGCCAGCAGTAACGCGGGCGGGTTCAACGGGGAGACCCAGTACTTC. This encodes CASSNAGGFNGETQYF.

This clone has only one observation. Germline and junction disagree at one end, which may indicate a read error. The chain joins TRBV5-4 to TRBJ2-5; TRBD2 matches 7 bases. CDR1 SGHNT and CDR2 YYREEE come from the germline V gene (reference sequence). The CDR3 length is 14 residues. The chain's CDR3 is CASSLVGPREIQYF. The CDR3 bases are TGTGCCAGCAGCTTGGTGGGCCCGCGGGAGATCCAGTACTTC.

V usage is TRBV10-3 and J usage is TRBJ2-3, with 15 bases aligning to TRBD2. Germline values: CDR1 ENHRY, CDR2 SYGVKD. The junction had 11 bases not matched to a gene; V was cut back by 6 bases and J by 10 bases. The CDR3 is 16 amino acids. The CDR3: CAISNGTSGRPAAQYF. CDR3 DNA: TGTGCCATCAGCAACGGGACTAGCGGGAGGCCAGCTGCGCAGTATTTT.

CDR3 coding DNA: TGTGCCAGCAGTTTGCCCGGAGGGGCAACTAATGAAAAACTGTTTTTT. Translated, it gives CASSLPGGATNEKLFF. The J gene is TRBJ1-4, the V gene TRBV28; the D gene is possibly TRBD1 (5 bases). Germline values: CDR1 MDHEN, CDR2 SYDVKM. The CDR3 has 16 residues. V gave up 3 bases and J gave up 0 bases, with 11 bases separating them.